The 24 T cell receptor beta chains presented below share a single source sample, sequenced in a study of identical twins. A single record per CDR3 protein comes from TCRdb applying MiXCR to the 5' RACE reads. The sample lists 420,000 or so distinct CDR3 sequences, less than 20% occurring once. The material sequenced was naive T cells sorted from blood. All receptors derive from a man between 45 and 60 years old in good health.

This clonotype was observed at least ten times. The V call is TRBV12-3 or TRBV12-4, the J call TRBJ2-3; tentative D call: TRBD2 (5 bases). Between the trimmed V and J ends, which lost 3 bases and 2 bases, there was a span of 12 bases. This CDR3 comprises 15 residues. The DNA for the CDR3 is TGTGCCAGCAGTTTCGGCGGGCAGCCCACAGATACGCAGTATTTT. This translates into CASSFGGQPTDTQYF.

This clonotype occurred many times. This rearrangement joins TRBV4-3 to TRBJ1-5; TRBD1 agrees at 9 bases. J lost 2 bases, V lost 1 base, and 0 bases had no gene match. From germline, CDR1 is LGHNA and CDR2 YSLEER. This CDR3 is 15 amino acids long. CDR3 in amino acids: CASSQGQGGNQPQHF. DNA for the CDR3: TGCGCCAGCAGCCAAGGACAGGGGGGCAATCAGCCCCAGCATTTT.

This clonotype was seen many times. The CDR3 DNA reads TGTGCCAGCAGCGAGGGGGCCTACGAGCAGTACTTC. Amino acid sequence: CASSEGAYEQYF. The rearrangement uses TRBV6-2 or TRBV6-3 and TRBJ2-7, with D possibly matching TRBD1 (6 bases). Germline-derived CDR1 and CDR2 are MNHEY and SVGEGT. V lost 6 bases, J lost 2 bases, and 8 bases lay in between. This CDR3 is 12 amino acids long.

The CDR3 coding sequence is TGTGCCAGCAGCTTCTCTCGGACACCGGCGGGAACCATATATTTT. Translated: CASSFSRTPAGTIYF. The chain couples TRBV7-2 to TRBJ1-3; a weak D match, TRBD1 (5 bases). The V gene lost 3 bases and the J gene lost 10 bases, with 19 bases spanning the gap. The CDR3 contains 15 residues. The germline V gene encodes CDR1 SGHTA and CDR2 FQGNSA.

This clonotype was observed many times. V and J are TRBV20-1 and TRBJ2-1; the D gene is possibly TRBD2 (6 bases). Trimming pared 5 bases from V and 0 bases from J, leaving 11 bases between. Germline assignment: CDR1 DFQATT and CDR2 SNEGSKA (reference sequence). The CDR3 runs to 14 residues. CDR3 in DNA: TGCAGTGCTGAGGGAGGCGGCTCCTACAATGAGCAGTTCTTC. Protein sequence: CSAEGGGSYNEQFF.

This clonotype was observed many times. Mismatch with germline at one junction end may stem from a read error. The rearrangement joins TRBV7-7 to TRBJ2-1; D might be TRBD1 (6 bases). This CDR3 region has 14 residues. Looked up from germline, CDR1 is SSHAT and CDR2 is FNYEAQ (reference sequence). In DNA, the CDR3 is TGTGCTAGCAGCTTACGGGTGGGGGCCAATGAGCAGTTCTTC. It translates to CASSLRVGANEQFF.

J is TRBJ2-3 and V is TRBV4-1; D unresolved. The V and J ends lost 0 bases and 5 bases respectively, with 9 bases between them. The CDR3 totals 14 residues. Germline CDR1 is MGHRA and CDR2 is YSYEKL. CDR3 protein: CASSQDVLKDTQYF. For the CDR3, the DNA is TGCGCCAGCAGCCAAGATGTCCTGAAAGATACGCAGTATTTT.

Many counts were recorded for this clonotype. The chain combines TRBV12-3 or TRBV12-4 with TRBJ1-2; 7 nucleotides match TRBD1. Losses at the gene ends were 6 bases for V and 8 bases for J; bases not matched to a gene: 12. The CDR3 spans 14 residues. The CDR3 is CASRKGQAGGGYTF. The CDR3 bases are TGTGCCAGCAGAAAAGGACAGGCCGGAGGGGGCTACACCTTC.

The genes are TRBV4-2 and TRBJ2-1, with 7 bases identical to TRBD1. The V gene end was trimmed by 2 bases and the J gene end by 2 bases; junction bases not matched to a gene: 3. Germline CDR1 and CDR2: LGHNA and YNFKEQ. The CDR3 extends over 15 amino acids. In nucleotides, the CDR3 is TGTGCCAGCAGCCAAAACAGGGGCACCTACAATGAGCAGTTCTTC. Translating gives CASSQNRGTYNEQFF.

This clonotype has more than one count but fewer than ten. This chain joins TRBV15 and TRBJ1-5; 8 bases fit TRBD1. Unmatched junction bases numbered 13, after V lost 0 bases and J lost 6 bases. The CDR3 is 18 residues long. Per germline, CDR1 LNHNV and CDR2 YYDKDF (reference sequence). In nucleotides, the CDR3 is TGTGCCACCAGCAGAGATCAGTTTATTGGACAGGGAGGTCAGCCCCAGCATTTT. Translated, it gives CATSRDQFIGQGGQPQHF. Filled out from reference TRBV15 and TRBJ1-5, the complete variable domain reads DAMVIQNPRYQVTQFGKPVTLSCSQTLNHNVMYWYQQKSSQAPKLLFHYYDKDFNNEADTPDNFQSRRPNTSFCFLDIRSPGLGDTAMYLCATSRDQFIGQGGQPQHFGDGTRLSIL.

J is TRBJ2-5 and V is TRBV5-1; D may be TRBD1 (6 bases). This CDR3 is built from 15 residues. The germline CDR1 and CDR2 sequences are SGHRS and YFSETQ. V dropped 1 base and J dropped 2 bases, with 12 bases sitting between them. CDR3 residues: CASSLLGQTQETQYF. The CDR3 DNA sequence: TGCGCCAGCAGCTTGCTTGGACAGACACAAGAGACCCAGTACTTC.

The chain employs TRBV7-3 and TRBJ2-3; possible D gene TRBD1, 5 bases. The CDR3 totals 14 residues. Germline V CDR1 and CDR2: SGHTA, FQGTGA. V was cut by 2 bases and J by 6 bases, with 12 bases left in between. Here the CDR3 reads CASSLGTRVDTQYF. The DNA of the CDR3 is TGTGCCAGCAGCTTAGGTACCAGGGTGGATACGCAGTATTTT.

This clonotype was detected only a few times. The rearrangement joins TRBV12-3 or TRBV12-4 to TRBJ2-4, with D maybe TRBD1 (5 bases). The CDR3 totals 15 residues. V was shortened by 6 bases and J by 1 base, with 13 bases between the two germline ends. DNA of the CDR3: TGTGCCAGCAGCAGACAGCTCTTGGCCAAAAACATTCAGTACTTC. Protein: CASSRQLLAKNIQYF.

The chain employs TRBV4-3 and TRBJ1-1; no definite D call. CDR1 is LGHNA and CDR2 is YSLEER in the germline V gene. Trimming left V 0 bases short and J 7 bases short, with 9 bases between. The CDR3 extends over 13 amino acids. The CDR3: CASSQEVSFEAFF. The CDR3 DNA reads TGCGCCAGCAGCCAAGAGGTCAGTTTTGAAGCTTTCTTT.

The chain employs TRBV20-1 and TRBJ2-7; no reliable D call. CDR1 is DFQATT and CDR2 is SNEGSKA in the germline V gene (reference sequence). The length of the CDR3 is 17 residues. V was shortened by 2 bases and J by 2 bases, with 22 bases between the two germline ends. The CDR3 sequence is CSARPSSKGFSPYEQYF. CDR3 coding DNA: TGCAGTGCTAGACCATCATCGAAGGGCTTCTCGCCCTACGAGCAGTACTTC.

This clonotype came up a few times. V is TRBV28 and J is TRBJ2-5, with D perhaps TRBD2 (6 bases). The germline CDR1 and CDR2 sequences are MDHEN and SYDVKM. The V and J ends lost 6 bases and 7 bases respectively, with 15 bases between them. The CDR3 length is 13 residues. The CDR3 DNA follows: TGTGCCAGCAGGGCGGGACTCCGAGGGACCCAGTACTTC. It encodes CASRAGLRGTQYF.

This clonotype was detected many times. This chain joins TRBV7-2 and TRBJ2-1; 9 positions match TRBD1. CDR1 and CDR2 from the germline V gene are SGHTA and FQGNSA. The CDR3 contains 17 residues. With V trimmed by 4 bases and J by 2 bases, 9 bases remained unmatched. The CDR3 nucleotides are TGTGCCAGCAGCTCTTGGAAGGACAGGGGCACCTACAATGAGCAGTTCTTC. It yields the protein CASSSWKDRGTYNEQFF.

This clonotype has just a few counts. This chain uses TRBV7-2 with TRBJ1-2; D is possibly TRBD1 (5 bases). CDR3 length: 16 amino acids. Germline V CDR1 and CDR2: SGHTA, FQGNSA. Trimming left V 1 base short and J 8 bases short, with 20 bases between. The CDR3 sequence: CASSLEYPGRVKGYTF. DNA for the CDR3: TGTGCCAGCAGCTTAGAGTACCCGGGCAGGGTGAAAGGCTACACCTTC. Drawing the rest from reference TRBV7-2 and TRBJ1-2, the complete variable domain is GAGVSQSPSNKVTEKGKDVELRCDPISGHTALYWYRQSLGQGLEFLIYFQGNSAPDKSGLPSDRFSAERTGGSVSTLTIQRTQQEDSAVYLCASSLEYPGRVKGYTFGSGTRLTVV.

This clonotype appeared a few times. The rearrangement uses TRBV10-2 and TRBJ2-7; no firm D call. Between the trimmed V and J ends, which lost 3 bases and 6 bases, there was a span of 6 bases. The germline V gene has CDR1 WSHSY and CDR2 SAAADI. The length of the CDR3 is 11 residues. The CDR3, as DNA: TGCGCCAGCAGTGAACGGCGCGAGCAGTACTTC. It encodes CASSERREQYF.

V and J are TRBV7-9 and TRBJ2-1, with 12 positions matching TRBD2. Germline trimming cut 0 bases from V and 5 bases from J; bases unmatched to any gene: 5. This CDR3 has 17 residues. Germline V gene lookup returns CDR1 SEHNR and CDR2 FQNEAQ (reference sequence). The CDR3 loop reads CASSLAPSGRDHNEQFF. The CDR3 bases are TGTGCCAGCAGCTTAGCCCCTAGCGGGAGGGACCACAATGAGCAGTTCTTC. Drawing the rest from reference TRBV7-9 and TRBJ2-1, the complete variable domain is DTGVSQNPRHKITKRGQNVTFRCDPISEHNRLYWYRQTLGQGPEFLTYFQNEAQLEKSRLLSDRFSAERPKGSFSTLEIQRTEQGDSAMYLCASSLAPSGRDHNEQFFGPGTRLTVL.

At least ten counts were recorded for this clonotype. The V call is TRBV7-2, the J call TRBJ2-7, with 8 positions matching TRBD1. J lost 6 bases, V lost 2 bases, and 9 bases had no gene match. This CDR3 is 15 amino acids long. CDR1 is SGHTA, CDR2 FQGNSA, per germline. The CDR3 region has the DNA TGTGCCAGCAGCTTACCCACAGGGGGTAGGGCCGAGCAGTACTTC. This codes for CASSLPTGGRAEQYF.

The chain recombines TRBV20-1 with TRBJ2-2, with 9 bases identical to TRBD2. The CDR3 totals 14 residues. The germline V gene has CDR1 DFQATT and CDR2 SNEGSKA (reference sequence). V gave up 2 bases and J gave up 8 bases; unmatched junction bases: 6. The CDR3 coding sequence is TGCAGTGCTAGACTAGCGGGGCTGCGGGGGGAGCTGTTTTTT. Its translation: CSARLAGLRGELFF.

This clonotype was seen repeatedly, ten times or more. This sequence joins TRBV5-1 and TRBJ1-6, with D tentatively TRBD1 (5 bases). Looked up from germline, CDR1 is SGHRS and CDR2 is YFSETQ. The V gene lost 3 bases and the J gene lost 0 bases, with 13 bases spanning the gap. The CDR3 is made up of 17 amino acids. The CDR3, as DNA: TGCGCCAGCAGCTATCGCGGGGGTAGCTCCTATAATTCACCCCTCCACTTT. Its protein is CASSYRGGSSYNSPLHF.

This clonotype has a count of ten or more. The V gene is TRBV29-1, the J gene TRBJ2-4; a weak D match, TRBD2 (6 bases). Germline V CDR1 and CDR2: SQVTM, ANQGSEA. The CDR3 is 13 residues long. Trimming pared 4 bases from V and 6 bases from J, leaving 13 bases between. The CDR3 here is CSVGLGYGNIQYF. In DNA, the CDR3 is TGCAGCGTTGGACTAGGTTACGGAAACATTCAGTACTTC. Drawing the rest from reference TRBV29-1 and TRBJ2-4, the complete variable domain is SAVISQKPSRDICQRGTSLTIQCQVDSQVTMMFWYRQQPGQSLTLIATANQGSEATYESGFVIDKFPISRPNLTFSTLTVSNMSPEDSSIYLCSVGLGYGNIQYFGAGTRLSVL.